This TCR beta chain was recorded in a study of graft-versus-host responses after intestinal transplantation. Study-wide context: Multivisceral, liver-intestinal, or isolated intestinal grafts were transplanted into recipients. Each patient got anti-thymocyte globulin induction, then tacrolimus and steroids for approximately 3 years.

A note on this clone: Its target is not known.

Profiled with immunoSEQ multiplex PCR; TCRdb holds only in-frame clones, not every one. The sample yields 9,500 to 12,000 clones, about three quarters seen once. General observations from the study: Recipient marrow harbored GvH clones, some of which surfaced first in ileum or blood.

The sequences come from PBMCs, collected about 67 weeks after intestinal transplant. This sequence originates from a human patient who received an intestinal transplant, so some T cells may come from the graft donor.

CDR3 nucleotides: TGTGCCAGCAGCCTCGGGACTAGCGGGAGCGAAGAGCAGTACTTC. Protein product: CASSLGTSGSEEQYF. The rearrangement uses TRBV7-3 and TRBJ2-7; 14 nucleotides line up with TRBD2. The CDR3 has 15 residues. CDR1 is SGHTA, CDR2 FQGTGA, per germline. The junction had 7 bases not matched to a gene; V was cut back by 5 bases and J by 7 bases.